The next 31 T cell receptor beta chains were all read from a single sample in a study of CD8+CD57+ T cells in acquired aplastic anemia. TCR beta VDJ and CDR3 profiling used genomic DNA as template. TCRdb used MiXCR to reprocess the reads, holding one entry per CDR3 protein. The sample has some 220,000 distinct CDR3 sequences, roughly 35% seen once. The material sequenced was sorted CD4+, CD8+, or CD8+CD57+ T cells (not recorded which) from PBMCs. These TCRs come from a human donor in good health, serving as a control.

This clonotype has ten or more counts. V is TRBV6-1 and J is TRBJ1-5; D not resolved. The germline V gene has CDR1 MNHNS and CDR2 SASEGT. V was cut by 3 bases and J by 5 bases, with 8 bases left in between. The CDR3 extends over 13 amino acids. CDR3 protein: CASSEAWDQPQHF. CDR3 coding DNA: TGTGCCAGCAGTGAGGCTTGGGATCAGCCCCAGCATTTT.

Comment on this clonotype: Being one base from a much bigger clone, this may be a read error. This rearrangement joins TRBV7-3 to TRBJ2-1; no reliable D call. Germline CDR1 is SGHTA and CDR2 is FQGTGA. This CDR3 region has 11 residues. Trimming stripped 5 bases from V and 12 bases from J, with 11 bases between. DNA for the CDR3: TGTGCCAGCAGCACGAAAGGGTGGCAGTTCTTC. This encodes CASSTKGWQFF.

In this sample, this clonotype turned up many times. The V call is TRBV29-1, the J call TRBJ2-1, with 7 bases lining up with TRBD1. CDR1 and CDR2 (germline): SQVTM, ANQGSEA. There are 14 residues in the CDR3. Trimming cost V 5 bases and J 6 bases; bases outside gene matches: 10. This CDR3 reads CSVRKGALSNEQFF. CDR3 coding DNA: TGCAGCGTTCGGAAGGGGGCGTTGAGCAATGAGCAGTTCTTC.

The table lists this clonotype with many counts. This chain joins TRBV20-1 and TRBJ2-3; 10 bases map to TRBD2. The CDR3 loop spans 16 amino acids. V lost 4 bases to trimming and J lost 0 bases; unmatched junction nucleotides: 7. Germline V gene data show CDR1 as DFQATT and CDR2 as SNEGSKA (reference sequence). CDR3 amino acids: CSAIVLAGVSTDTQYF. In nucleotides, the CDR3 is TGCAGTGCTATAGTCCTAGCGGGAGTGAGCACAGATACGCAGTATTTT.

This clonotype was counted at least ten times. The chain carries TRBV6-5 and TRBJ1-6; D gene uncertain. From germline, CDR1 is MNHEY and CDR2 SVGAGI. The length of the CDR3 is 15 residues. With 3 bases removed from V and 9 bases from J, the gap between germline ends came to 15 bases. For the CDR3, the DNA is TGTGCCAGCAGTTATTGGACCGATAGTGGTTCACCCCTCCACTTT. This encodes CASSYWTDSGSPLHF.

This clonotype was counted ten times or more. This chain connects TRBV10-3 to TRBJ2-1, with 9 bases fitting TRBD2. V trimming: 0 bases; J trimming: 3 bases; junction bases outside the gene matches: 6. CDR3 length: 17 residues. Per germline, CDR1 ENHRY and CDR2 SYGVKD. The CDR3 DNA reads as TGTGCCATCAGTGAGTCGATGATTAGCGGGGGCTACAATGAGCAGTTCTTC. Translated: CAISESMISGGYNEQFF.

Ten or more counts support this clonotype. J is TRBJ2-7 and V is TRBV4-3; 9 bases map to TRBD2. V was clipped by 3 bases and J by 5 bases; unmatched bases: 8. The germline V gene encodes CDR1 LGHNA and CDR2 YSLEER. The CDR3 has 15 residues. The CDR3 is CASSHGVAGVHEQYF. The CDR3 region has the DNA TGCGCCAGCAGCCACGGGGTAGCGGGGGTTCACGAGCAGTACTTC.

This chain links TRBV12-5 with TRBJ1-5, with 7 bases lining up with TRBD1. The germline gives CDR1 LGHNT, CDR2 FRNRAP. J gave up 5 bases and V 0 bases, and 4 bases lay outside the gene matches. This CDR3 has 15 residues. CDR3 residues: CASGLVGQGDQPQHF. CDR3 sequence (DNA): TGTGCTAGTGGTTTGGTGGGGCAGGGGGATCAGCCCCAGCATTTT.

This clonotype came up many times. V is TRBV7-9 and J is TRBJ1-2; D is ambiguous. Germline-derived CDR1 and CDR2 are SEHNR and FQNEAQ (reference sequence). The CDR3 contains 12 residues. The ends were cut back, 4 bases at V and 5 bases at J, with 8 bases in the middle. In DNA, the CDR3 is TGTGCCAGCAGCTGGGAAGGGTATGGCTACACCTTC. This sequence encodes CASSWEGYGYTF. Supplemented by reference TRBV7-9 and TRBJ1-2, the full variable domain reads DTGVSQNPRHKITKRGQNVTFRCDPISEHNRLYWYRQTLGQGPEFLTYFQNEAQLEKSRLLSDRFSAERPKGSFSTLEIQRTEQGDSAMYLCASSWEGYGYTFGSGTRLTVV.

This clonotype has a handful of counts. The V gene is TRBV20-1, the J gene TRBJ2-2; no reliable D call. Between the trimmed V and J ends, which lost 1 base and 3 bases, there was a span of 9 bases. There are 14 residues in the CDR3. CDR1 DFQATT and CDR2 SNEGSKA come from the germline V gene (reference sequence). DNA for the CDR3: TGCAGTGCTAGAGCGTTAGCTGACACCGGGGAGCTGTTTTTT. It specifies CSARALADTGELFF.

This clonotype has a count of ten or more. This chain links TRBV5-1 with TRBJ1-2; D is unresolved. V was pared by 2 bases and J by 10 bases, with 18 bases between. Germline CDR1 reads SGHRS; CDR2 reads YFSETQ. This CDR3 has 14 amino acids. The CDR3 DNA follows: TGCGCCAGCAGCTTCGGTGGAGGCGATCGTGACTACACCTTC. As protein: CASSFGGGDRDYTF.

This chain links TRBV24-1 with TRBJ2-2; 8 bases match TRBD1. Trimming took 5 bases from V and 6 from J; bases not matched to a gene: 16. Germline loops: CDR1 KGHDR, CDR2 SFDVKD. The CDR3 is 18 residues long. The CDR3 sequence: CATSVRTGSFLLPGELFF. The CDR3 nucleotides are TGTGCCACCAGTGTACGGACAGGGAGTTTTTTGCTGCCCGGGGAGCTGTTTTTT.

This clonotype was observed many times. The chain carries TRBV2 and TRBJ1-2; D is uncertain. CDR1 and CDR2 (germline): SNHLY, FYNNEI. CDR3 length: 13 residues. V dropped 7 bases and J dropped 7 bases, with 16 bases sitting between them. CDR3 nucleotide sequence: TGTGCCAGCAAAGGGAATTTTTTGGGTGGCTACACCTTC. This codes for CASKGNFLGGYTF.

In its sample, this clonotype was seen many times. The V gene is TRBV2, the J gene TRBJ1-1; possible D gene TRBD1, 6 bases. V dropped 4 bases and J dropped 7 bases, with 13 bases sitting between them. The CDR3 loop spans 13 amino acids. Germline lookup yields CDR1 SNHLY and CDR2 FYNNEI. Here the CDR3 DNA reads TGTGCCAGCAGTGGTGACCCAGGGGTTGAAGCTTTCTTT. Protein sequence: CASSGDPGVEAFF.

This clonotype occurred many times. This chain links TRBV19 with TRBJ2-7; 12 bases align to TRBD2. In germline, CDR1 is LNHDA, CDR2 SQIVND (reference sequence). The CDR3 is 15 residues long. J gave up 0 bases and V 10 bases, and 7 bases lay outside the gene matches. In nucleotides, the CDR3 is TGTGCCACCCAAACGACTAGCGGGAGCTCCTACGAGCAGTACTTC. Protein sequence: CATQTTSGSSYEQYF.

This clonotype was detected many times. This rearrangement joins TRBV2 to TRBJ2-1; 11 bases are shared with TRBD1. Per the germline V gene, CDR1 is SNHLY and CDR2 is FYNNEI. The V and J ends lost 6 bases and 5 bases, in that order; junction bases with no gene match: 9. There are 16 residues in the CDR3. Written as DNA, the CDR3 is TGTGCCAGCAGGGACGGGGGACAGGGGGACCACAATGAGCAGTTCTTC. The encoded protein is CASRDGGQGDHNEQFF. The entire variable domain, with the rest obtained from reference TRBV2 and TRBJ2-1, is as follows: EPEVTQTPSHQVTQMGQEVILRCVPISNHLYFYWYRQILGQKVEFLVSFYNNEISEKSEIFDDQFSVERPDGSNFTLKIRSTKLEDSAMYFCASRDGGQGDHNEQFFGPGTRLTVL.

Of note for this clonotype: Possible read error: a much larger clone is one base away. V and J are TRBV20-1 and TRBJ2-7, with D uncertain. CDR1 is DFQATT, CDR2 SNEGSKA, per germline (reference sequence). This CDR3 spans 16 amino acids. CDR3 sequence: CSARDPHSPLPYQQYF. The CDR3 nucleotides are TGCAGTGCTAGGGATCCCCATTCCCCCCTTCCCTACCAGCAGTACTTC.

The chain combines TRBV30 with TRBJ1-1; D gene ambiguous. The CDR3 sequence is 12 residues long. The V end was cut by 4 bases, the J end by 0 bases, with 6 bases between. CDR1 and CDR2 (germline): GTSNPN, SVGIG (reference sequence). The CDR3 spells CAWTFMNTEAFF. The CDR3 DNA is TGTGCCTGGACATTTATGAACACTGAAGCTTTCTTT.

In its sample, this clonotype was seen a few times. The V and J genes are TRBV30 and TRBJ1-2; D unresolved. The CDR3 consists of 12 residues. V shed 3 bases and J shed 8 bases, with 13 bases lying between them. Germline lookup yields CDR1 GTSNPN and CDR2 SVGIG (reference sequence). The CDR3 DNA reads as TGTGCCTGGAGCGCGACCCCTAGGGGCTACACCTTC. It encodes CAWSATPRGYTF.

The gene calls are TRBV29-1 and TRBJ2-7; either TRBD1 or TRBD2 may fit D (6 bases each). The V end was cut by 6 bases, the J end by 2 bases, with 20 bases between. The CDR3 is made up of 15 amino acids. Germline CDR1 is SQVTM and CDR2 is ANQGSEA. The CDR3 DNA reads TGCAGCGTCGAATTAGACCCGGGGGCCGCCTACGAGCAGTACTTC. Its protein product is CSVELDPGAAYEQYF.

This clonotype was found many times. This rearrangement joins TRBV2 to TRBJ2-2; 10 bases agree with TRBD2. CDR3 length equals 14 residues. Germline loops: CDR1 SNHLY, CDR2 FYNNEI. The trim removed 6 bases at V and 5 bases at J, leaving 3 bases unmatched. CDR3 region: CASRGLALTGELFF. The CDR3 DNA sequence: TGTGCCAGCAGGGGACTAGCGTTAACCGGGGAGCTGTTTTTT.

The chain couples TRBV25-1 to TRBJ1-1, with TRBD1 as a possible D gene (5 bases). CDR1 is MGHDK and CDR2 is SYGVNS in the germline V gene. V lost 2 bases to trimming and J lost 3 bases, with 13 bases between them. The CDR3 consists of 15 residues. The CDR3 bases are TGTGCCAGCAGTGAAGGGATAGGGGCGGACACTGAAGCTTTCTTT. Protein: CASSEGIGADTEAFF.

Worth noting for this clonotype: This could be a read error, since a much larger clone is one nucleotide away. The CDR3 loop is CASSLAWRRSHNEQFF. CDR3 DNA: TGTGCCAGCAGCTTAGCCTGGCGAAGGTCCCACAATGAGCAGTTCTTC. The rearrangement links TRBV7-8 to TRBJ2-1; the D is unclear. Germline V CDR1 and CDR2: SGHVS, FQNEAQ. Trimming took 0 bases from V and 5 from J, leaving 14 bases between them. CDR3 length: 16 amino acids.

V gene TRBV6-5 combines with J gene TRBJ1-1; D might be TRBD1 (5 bases). Germline lookup yields CDR1 MNHEY and CDR2 SVGAGI. This CDR3 is 16 amino acids long. V was trimmed by 4 bases and J by 5 bases, leaving 20 bases between them. CDR3 loop: CASSSPTGTRQTEAFF. Here the CDR3 DNA reads TGTGCCAGCAGTTCGCCCACCGGGACTCGCCAGACTGAAGCTTTCTTT.

This clonotype occurred many times. The chain carries TRBV20-1 and TRBJ1-2; no clear D gene. The CDR3 is 12 residues long. Germline CDR1 and CDR2: DFQATT and SNEGSKA (reference sequence). Between the trimmed V and J ends, which lost 3 bases and 2 bases, there was a span of 7 bases. This chain's CDR3 is CSARWQNYGYTF. In DNA form, the CDR3 reads TGCAGTGCTAGGTGGCAAAACTATGGCTACACCTTC.

This clonotype was found a few times. CDR3 region: CASNRGPWGTEAFF. The CDR3 DNA reads as TGTGCCAGCAATAGGGGGCCTTGGGGCACTGAAGCTTTCTTT. The V gene is TRBV27, the J gene TRBJ1-1; TRBD1 agrees at 7 bases. CDR3 length: 14 amino acids. The germline CDR1 and CDR2 sequences are MNHEY and SMNVEV (reference sequence). Trimming took 7 bases from V and 4 from J; bases not matched to a gene: 9.

This clonotype has a count of ten or more. The chain combines TRBV7-9 with TRBJ1-1; D remains ambiguous. Germline CDR1 SEHNR, CDR2 FQNEAQ (reference sequence). Trimming stripped 2 bases from V and 8 bases from J, with 12 bases between. This CDR3 spans 13 amino acids. Written as DNA, the CDR3 is TGTGCCAGCAGCTTAAGTAGGGCCGGCGAAGCTTTCTTT. Residues: CASSLSRAGEAFF.

This clonotype was counted many times. The chain couples TRBV9 to TRBJ2-3, with 7 bases aligning to TRBD2. CDR1 and CDR2 (germline): SGDLS, YYNGEE. The trim removed 0 bases at V and 0 bases at J, leaving 4 bases unmatched. This CDR3 region has 16 residues. This CDR3 reads CASSVAGGSSTDTQYF. The CDR3 nucleotides are TGTGCCAGCAGCGTAGCGGGAGGTTCTAGCACAGATACGCAGTATTTT.

Many counts were recorded for this clonotype. The CDR3 DNA is TGTGCCAGCAGCCTCGGGGGGGTAAGGAATTCACCCCTCCACTTT. Translation: CASSLGGVRNSPLHF. The chain is built from TRBV5-6 and TRBJ1-6, with D perhaps matching TRBD1 (5 bases). Germline V gene sequence: CDR1 SGHDT, CDR2 YYEEEE. This CDR3 has 15 amino acids. Trimming stripped 4 bases from V and 7 bases from J, with 15 bases between.

This clonotype came up many times. This chain joins TRBV10-2 and TRBJ1-4, with D possibly matching TRBD1 (5 bases). V shed 1 base and J shed 1 base, with 7 bases lying between them. CDR1 is WSHSY and CDR2 is SAAADI in the germline V gene. The CDR3 is 15 residues long. The CDR3 DNA sequence: TGCGCCAGCAGTGAGTTGGGGGGAACTAATGAAAAACTGTTTTTT. Translated: CASSELGGTNEKLFF.

The chain joins TRBV5-4 to TRBJ1-5; possibly TRBD1 for D (5 bases). The CDR3 consists of 16 residues. V was cut by 1 base and J by 2 bases, with 13 bases left in between. Per the germline V gene, CDR1 is SGHNT and CDR2 is YYREEE (reference sequence). As DNA, the CDR3 is TGTGCCAGCAGCTTGAGGTGGGGGGTCGGCAATCAGCCCCAGCATTTT. Its translation is CASSLRWGVGNQPQHF.